This T cell receptor (beta chain) was documented in a study of shared clonotypes between healthy human individuals (dated by TCRdb to the early 2020s). Concerning the study at large: The cohort included three men and a couple of women between 18 and 49 years of age. Different laboratories and diverse techniques were used to prepare libraries and sequence TCR repertoires, to increase sequencing depth and limit assay-specific biases. To estimate repertoire size and how much clonotype sharing occurs between individuals, the study deeply sequenced the blood TCR repertoires of about five healthy adults. For each donor, CD4 naive and CD4 memory were each given three plates, CD8 naive was given two plates, and CD8 memory was given one plate. Between about 0.85 and 10 billion PBMCs per donor were obtained by leukapheresis. General conclusions and limits of the study: Sampling was restricted to blood, and TCR repertoires in tissue are likely to differ from TCR repertoires in blood. Based on pairwise subsampling, the degree of clonotype sharing among donors was expected to be affected by sequencing depth. Higher generation probabilities were observed for clonotypes shared by all four sorted-subset donors than for non-shared clonotypes. The genetic and exposure-history diversity represented was limited by the small number of donors. Naive subsets generally had larger estimated clonotype richness than memory subsets. Incomplete sequencing was indicated by rarefaction of sorted-subset datasets, despite the large sequencing depth. Approximately 5% of naive CD4, 3.5% of naive CD8, approximately 2.2% of memory CD4, and less than 0.45% of memory CD8 clonotypes were shared across several donors.

About this clone: What this receptor recognizes is not known. Base quality data are lacking; no much larger clone is found one base away.

V is reduced by 1 base and J by 0 bases, leaving a spacing of 7 bases between them. Including cysteine and phenylalanine, the CDR3 has 14 amino acids. Left in the record is the CDR3 DNA by itself, 42 bases read in frame from the first base. The germline V gene gives CDR1 as SGHAT and CDR2 as FQNNGV. TCR CDR3 regions were amplified from genomic DNA by multiplex PCR using the deep immunoSEQ assay. Genomic DNA extracted from each cell subset was distributed evenly over all wells of several immunoSEQ 96-well plates, and each plate served as one replicate. For sorted subsets, approximately 200 ng of genomic DNA, equivalent to 25,000 to 30,000 T cell genomes, went into each replicate PCR. Purified libraries were measured with a Qubit 3.0 fluorometer, size-checked on a Bioanalyzer 2100, and measured again with the KAPA Library Quantification kit. Every immunoSEQ 96-well plate was sequenced on a dedicated single-read 150-cycle Illumina NextSeq 550 flow cell. From the authors' description of their analysis: Because the immunoSEQ output held only junctional sequences and lacked quality scores, the filtering could not match the filtering applied to full-length reads. Sequences were annotated with PyIR, a Python wrapper for IgBLAST v1.9, and V/J genes and CDR3 were assigned using IMGT germline references. Any read was removed if the V/J assignment was weak (E-value above 1e-6), the CDR3 was missing, or the read contained stop codons, out-of-frame junctions, or ambiguous translated residues. V3J clonotypes were defined as sequences sharing the same inferred V gene, J gene, and CDR3 amino acid sequence. To compute the percentage overlap between repertoires, the number of shared unique clonotypes was divided by the size of the smaller repertoire. RTK rarefaction, the Chao1 estimator, and Recon v2.1 estimates of unobserved clonotypes were used to assess repertoire richness. Generation probabilities were computed with OLGA for all TCRbeta clonotypes obtained by the gDNA method from a few donors. Imported from immuneACCESS, the table was reduced by TCRdb to in-frame sequences with V and J called. These copies leave out some clones; in studies compared against another copy, an unresolved V gene accounts for under half, and the cause of the remainder is not known. V and J calls and clone size are given by that table; D and trimming were obtained from the DNA. This sample comprises 2 million to 2.5 million clones, around 90% of them detected only once. Roughly 0.34% of the sample lies in the top ten.

Healthy HIV-negative adults with no recently reported acute infections or vaccinations were included as donors. All donors were Caucasian adults living in Nashville, Tennessee, USA. CD4+ T cells were enriched by magnetic negative selection, after which naive cells were positively selected on CD45RA and the negative fraction was taken as the memory subset. After blood collection by leukapheresis, PBMCs were isolated using Ficoll-Histopaque density gradient centrifugation and then cryopreserved in the vapor phase of liquid nitrogen. Analytical flow cytometry was used to check the purity and quantity of every magnetically sorted T cell population. Genomic DNA was isolated from every sorted fraction and measured by UV absorbance on a Nanodrop 2000c.

Rearrangement joined TRBV11-2 to TRBJ2-7; the D gene cannot be resolved reliably. The sequence derives from a man between 18 and 35 years old in good health. Some clones in this sample may be carry-over from other donors' samples. The sequenced sample consisted of naive CD4+ T cells from PBMCs. The intended sense of this specimen's cell subset or site label: CD45RA+ positively selected. The CDR3 region: CASSLGHFSYEQYF. The nucleotide sequence is TGTGCCAGCAGCTTAGGGCACTTCTCCTACGAGCAGTACTTC.